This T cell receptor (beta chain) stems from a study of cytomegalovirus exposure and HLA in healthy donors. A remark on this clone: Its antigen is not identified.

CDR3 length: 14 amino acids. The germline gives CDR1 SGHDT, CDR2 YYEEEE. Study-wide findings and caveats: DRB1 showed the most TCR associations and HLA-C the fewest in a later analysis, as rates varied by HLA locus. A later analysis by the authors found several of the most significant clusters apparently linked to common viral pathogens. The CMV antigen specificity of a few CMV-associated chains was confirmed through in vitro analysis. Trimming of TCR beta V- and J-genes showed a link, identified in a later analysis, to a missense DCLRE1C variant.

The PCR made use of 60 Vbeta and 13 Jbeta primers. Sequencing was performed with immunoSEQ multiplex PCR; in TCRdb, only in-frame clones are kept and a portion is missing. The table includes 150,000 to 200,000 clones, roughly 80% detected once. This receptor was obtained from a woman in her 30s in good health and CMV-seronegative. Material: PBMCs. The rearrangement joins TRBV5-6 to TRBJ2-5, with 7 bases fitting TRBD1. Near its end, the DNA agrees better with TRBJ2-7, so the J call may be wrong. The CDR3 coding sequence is TGTGCCAGCAGCGCGGACAGGCCGCCCTACGAGCAGTACTTC. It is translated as CASSADRPPYEQYF.